This T cell receptor beta chain was recovered during a study of response to subunit inactivated influenza vaccine (dated by TCRdb to the late 2010s). With regard to the full study: To follow how T cells responded to a trivalent subunit inactivated influenza vaccine, the researchers relied on deep quantitative profiling of the T cell receptor repertoire.

The paper's findings and limits, for the study overall: It was suggested by the authors that each seasonal influenza vaccination may recruit only a limited number of new T cells.

The library was built by means of RT-PCR. Instrument used: Illumina HiSeq 2500. The public sequencing data were trimmed at Q25 with fastp and processed into clonotypes with MiXCR by TCRdb, which kept only in-frame beta chains. Records with the same CDR3 protein are collapsed into one entry carrying the most frequent genes and DNA. The sample table lists about half a million distinct CDR3 sequences, 25% of them with a count of one. Around 1.8% of the sample is held by the ten biggest clonotypes. This clonotype has only a few counts. Which antigen it targets is not known. Nothing much larger sits one base from this clone, and base qualities are not available. CDR3 length: 16 amino acids, cysteine to phenylalanine. Only the CDR3 part of the read is kept: 48 bases, read in frame from the first base. The V and J ends are trimmed by 0 bases and 4 bases, leaving 14 bases between them. For CDR1 and CDR2, the germline V gene lists SGHRS and YFSETQ.

The chain links TRBV5-1 with TRBJ2-1; the D gene identity is not certain. This receptor was taken from a man aged 50 or older who received an inactivated influenza vaccine. Donor details come from another sample of the same person, matched by shared clones. Sequenced here: CD4+ T cells sorted from PBMCs, sampled about 5 days after vaccination. This receptor carries the CDR3 CASSLARNSVYNEQFF. The sequenced DNA is TGCGCCAGCAGCTTGGCCCGGAATTCAGTATACAATGAGCAGTTCTTC.